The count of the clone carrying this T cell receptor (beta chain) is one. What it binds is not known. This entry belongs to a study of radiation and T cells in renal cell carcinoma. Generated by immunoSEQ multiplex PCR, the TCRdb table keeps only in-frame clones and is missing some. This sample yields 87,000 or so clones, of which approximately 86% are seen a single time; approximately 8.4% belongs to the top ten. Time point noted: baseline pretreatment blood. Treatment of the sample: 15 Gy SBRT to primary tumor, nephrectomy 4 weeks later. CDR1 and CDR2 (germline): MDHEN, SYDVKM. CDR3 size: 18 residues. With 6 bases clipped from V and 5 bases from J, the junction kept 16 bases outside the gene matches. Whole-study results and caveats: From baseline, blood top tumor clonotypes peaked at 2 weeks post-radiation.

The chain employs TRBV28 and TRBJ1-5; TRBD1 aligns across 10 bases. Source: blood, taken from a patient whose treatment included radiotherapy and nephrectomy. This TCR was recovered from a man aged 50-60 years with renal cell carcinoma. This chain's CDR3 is CASREIRTGGAEHQPQHF. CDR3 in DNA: TGTGCCAGCAGGGAAATAAGGACAGGGGGGGCGGAACATCAGCCCCAGCATTTT.